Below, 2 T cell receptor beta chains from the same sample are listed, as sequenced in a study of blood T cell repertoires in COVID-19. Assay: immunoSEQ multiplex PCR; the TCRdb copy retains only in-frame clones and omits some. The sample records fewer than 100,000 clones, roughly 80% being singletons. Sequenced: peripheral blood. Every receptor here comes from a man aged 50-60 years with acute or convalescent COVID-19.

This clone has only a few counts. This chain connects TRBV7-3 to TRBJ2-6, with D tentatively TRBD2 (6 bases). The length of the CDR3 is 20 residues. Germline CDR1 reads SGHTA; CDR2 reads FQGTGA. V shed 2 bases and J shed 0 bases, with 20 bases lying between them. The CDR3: CASSLGSAAGLSSGANVLTF. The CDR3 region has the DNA TGTGCCAGCAGCTTAGGAAGCGCAGCGGGCCTGAGCTCTGGGGCCAACGTCCTGACTTTC.

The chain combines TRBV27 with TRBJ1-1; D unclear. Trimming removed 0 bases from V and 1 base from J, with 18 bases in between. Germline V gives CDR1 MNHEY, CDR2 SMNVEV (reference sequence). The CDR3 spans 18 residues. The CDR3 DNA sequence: TGTGCCAGCAGTTTATCGCCCCTTAAGGTGAGGGCGAACACTGAAGCTTTCTTT. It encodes CASSLSPLKVRANTEAFF.